These 10 T cell receptor beta chains came from one sample sequenced in a study of OX40 agonist ivuxolimab in advanced cancers. Data came from immunoSEQ multiplex PCR; TCRdb stores just in-frame clones and leaves some out. The repertoire holds about 59,000 clones, with 90% to 95% as singletons. The specimen was CD4+ or CD8+ T cells sorted from blood, collected in a trial of the OX40 agonist ivuxolimab. The source is an adult with an advanced solid tumor such as melanoma, head and neck, liver or kidney cancer.

The chain employs TRBV7-3 and TRBJ2-7; D is uncertain. Trimming left V 5 bases short and J 0 bases short, with 8 bases between. CDR1 is SGHTA and CDR2 is FQGTGA in the germline V gene. The CDR3 length is 13 residues. Written as DNA, the CDR3 is TGTGCCAGCAGCCCCCGGAGCTCCTACGAGCAGTACTTC. Translation gives CASSPRSSYEQYF.

The chain links TRBV20-1 to TRBJ2-3; D remains ambiguous. Trimming cost V 6 bases and J 2 bases, with 3 bases left between them. This CDR3 has 10 amino acids. Looked up from germline, CDR1 is DFQATT and CDR2 is SNEGSKA (reference sequence). This chain's CDR3 is CSADTDTQYF. The DNA of the CDR3 is TGCAGTGCGGACACAGATACGCAGTATTTT.

The chain links TRBV28 to TRBJ2-1; 10 bases match TRBD2. J gave up 8 bases and V 10 bases, and 23 bases lay outside the gene matches. Germline-derived CDR1 and CDR2 are MDHEN and SYDVKM. The CDR3 contains 18 residues. The CDR3 loop is CATIPQVGTSAPTDEQFF. The DNA of the CDR3 is TGTGCCACCATTCCGCAGGTCGGGACTAGCGCCCCGACGGATGAGCAGTTCTTC.

The V gene is TRBV6-5, the J gene TRBJ2-7; D perhaps matches TRBD1 (6 bases). Trimming removed 5 bases from V and 5 bases from J, with 13 bases in between. This CDR3 region has 13 residues. Germline V CDR1 and CDR2: MNHEY, SVGAGI. CDR3 protein: CASSPNRVHEQYF. CDR3 sequence (DNA): TGTGCCAGCAGTCCAAACAGGGTCCACGAGCAGTACTTC.

The chain couples TRBV9 to TRBJ2-5, with 7 bases identical to TRBD2. J gave up 3 bases and V 0 bases, and 8 bases lay outside the gene matches. The CDR3 has 16 residues. The germline CDR1 and CDR2 sequences are SGDLS and YYNGEE. The CDR3 DNA is TGTGCCAGCAGCGTAGGTGTCGGGAGGAGAAAAGAGACCCAGTACTTC. Translated: CASSVGVGRRKETQYF.

The gene calls are TRBV4-1 and TRBJ2-1; the D is unclear. V was trimmed by 3 bases and J by 9 bases, leaving 24 bases between them. The germline gives CDR1 MGHRA, CDR2 YSYEKL. CDR3 size: 17 residues. In DNA form, the CDR3 reads TGCGCCAGCAGCCAGCAGATCGGTCTAGGACCCCTTCTTGAGCAGTTCTTC. Amino acids: CASSQQIGLGPLLEQFF.

The chain couples TRBV9 to TRBJ2-6, with a possible D match to TRBD2 (6 bases). Trimming removed 3 bases at V and 0 bases at J, with 10 bases between. The V gene's germline CDR1 is SGDLS and CDR2 YYNGEE. This CDR3 is built from 16 residues. The CDR3 DNA is TGTGCCAGCAGCGCTCCGGGAGACTCTGGGGCCAACGTCCTGACTTTC. Residues: CASSAPGDSGANVLTF.

The J gene is TRBJ2-7, the V gene TRBV13; the match to TRBD2 covers 7 bases. Per germline, CDR1 PRHDT and CDR2 FYEKMQ (reference sequence). After removal of 0 bases from V and 2 bases from J, the junction contained 10 bases not matched to a gene. The CDR3 has 17 amino acids. CDR3 nucleotides: TGTGCCAGCAGCTTAGGCCCGGGCGGGAGTGTTCCCTACGAGCAGTACTTC. It codes for CASSLGPGGSVPYEQYF.

The chain links TRBV10-3 to TRBJ2-1, with D tentatively TRBD1 (8 bases). The CDR3 loop spans 17 amino acids. The V gene lost 2 bases and the J gene lost 3 bases, with 17 bases spanning the gap. The germline gives CDR1 ENHRY, CDR2 SYGVKD. The CDR3, as DNA: TGTGCCATCAGTGAGGCTGCTAGCGGACAGGGCTACAATGAGCAGTTCTTC. Translated: CAISEAASGQGYNEQFF.

V usage is TRBV6-1 and J usage is TRBJ2-7, with TRBD2 as a possible D gene (6 bases). Germline V gives CDR1 MNHNS, CDR2 SASEGT. The CDR3 is 12 residues long. Trimming stripped 11 bases from V and 5 bases from J, with 16 bases between. The CDR3 spells CASGRELNEQYF. The CDR3, as DNA: TGTGCCTCCGGTCGGGAGCTAAACGAGCAGTACTTC.